Sequencing of this TCR beta chain was carried out in a study of graft-versus-host responses after intestinal transplantation. For the study at large: Isolated intestinal, liver-intestinal, or multivisceral transplants had been given to the recipients. Every one of the recipients received anti-thymocyte globulin induction and afterwards took tacrolimus and steroids for 3 to 4 years.

The table came from immunoSEQ multiplex PCR; TCRdb's copy has only in-frame clones and leaves some out. The sample consists of about 7,400 clones, 68% of them appearing once. The ends were cut back, 2 bases at V and 10 bases at J, with 18 bases in the middle. Germline V gene data show CDR1 as SGHTA and CDR2 as FQGTGA. The CDR3 is made up of 16 amino acids. Graft tissue was processed to release intraepithelial and lamina propria lymphocytes. Sample: ileum tissue, taken about 55 days after transplant. The chain joins TRBV7-3 to TRBJ1-6, with a tentative D call TRBD1 (5 bases). The clonotype originates from a human patient who received an intestinal transplant, so some T cells may come from the graft donor. The CDR3 nucleotides are TGTGCCAGCAGCTTATCGGCTACGGGGGGAAACTCACCCCTCCACTTT. Translating it yields CASSLSATGGNSPLHF.